What follows are 32 T cell receptor beta chains derived from one specimen sequenced in a study of blood T cell repertoires in COVID-19 (dated by TCRdb to the early 2020s). The library was generated by the immunoSEQ multiplex PCR assay. TCRdb limited this immuneACCESS table to in-frame rearrangements with V and J called. A share of clones is missing; checked studies link under half to unresolved V genes, and the rest is unexplained. The sample records about 110,000 clones, more than 65% of which are singletons. Around 4% of the sample comes from the top ten. Sequencing was performed on peripheral blood. The source of these receptors is an elderly woman with acute or convalescent COVID-19.

The V and J genes are TRBV21-1 and TRBJ1-2; no check of the table's D call, TRBD1, against the DNA was made. TRBV21-1 is assigned pseudogene status. This CDR3 has 16 amino acids. CDR3 nucleotide sequence: TGTGCCAGCAGAGGGAACAGGACAGGGGGTAACTATGGCTACACCTTC. Protein: CASRGNRTGGNYGYTF.

V usage is TRBV6-5 and J usage is TRBJ1-1; 7 nucleotides match TRBD1. The V segment lost 6 bases and the J segment 8 bases; nucleotides outside the gene matches: 12. Germline loops: CDR1 MNHEY, CDR2 SVGAGI. The CDR3 runs 14 residues. CDR3 loop: CASRPDRDRREAFF. For the CDR3, the DNA is TGTGCCAGCAGACCCGACCGGGACAGAAGAGAAGCTTTCTTT.

V is TRBV28 and J is TRBJ2-7; TRBD2 matches at 7 bases. Germline V CDR1 and CDR2: MDHEN, SYDVKM. J gave up 4 bases and V 7 bases, and 10 bases lay outside the gene matches. This CDR3 is built from 14 residues. CDR3 sequence: CASIPGGGRYEQYF. CDR3 coding DNA: TGTGCCAGCATTCCCGGGGGAGGGCGATACGAGCAGTACTTC.

There are a few counts of this clone. This chain links TRBV4-1 with TRBJ1-3; no clear D. Trimming shortened V by 0 bases and J by 1 base, and 13 bases separated the two germline ends. This CDR3 spans 17 amino acids. CDR1 MGHRA and CDR2 YSYEKL come from the germline V gene. The CDR3 DNA follows: TGCGCCAGCAGCCAAGATCGGTCGGGTTTGTCTGGAAACACCATATATTTT. Encoded protein: CASSQDRSGLSGNTIYF.

J is TRBJ1-6 and V is TRBV21-1; TRBD1 is taken as the D call from the table, unchecked against the DNA. TRBV21-1 is a pseudogene locus. This CDR3 region has 15 residues. CDR3 bases: TGTGCCAGCAGCAAAGGCGGCAGGGGCCAATCACCCCTCCACTTT. This codes for CASSKGGRGQSPLHF.

This chain connects TRBV29-1 to TRBJ1-3, with 9 bases lining up with TRBD1. With 6 bases clipped from V and 6 bases from J, the junction kept 12 bases outside the gene matches. CDR3 length: 15 amino acids. Germline CDR1 and CDR2: SQVTM and ANQGSEA. The CDR3 DNA reads as TGCAGCGTATTCCCGGGACAGGGCTCGGAAAACACCATATATTTT. Protein sequence: CSVFPGQGSENTIYF.

The rearrangement links TRBV6-1 to TRBJ1-5; 7 bases map to TRBD1. The CDR3 consists of 16 residues. Germline V lookup: CDR1 MNHNS, CDR2 SASEGT. Trimming removed 3 bases from V and 0 bases from J; junction bases left unmatched: 5. The DNA of the CDR3 is TGTGCCAGCAGTGACGGACAGGCACCTAGCAATCAGCCCCAGCATTTT. Residues: CASSDGQAPSNQPQHF.

The chain links TRBV29-1 to TRBJ1-1; the D is unclear. Germline CDR1 SQVTM, CDR2 ANQGSEA. The CDR3 is 13 amino acids. V was pared by 7 bases and J by 0 bases, with 12 bases between. CDR3 protein: CSAREDMNTEAFF. The CDR3 DNA reads TGCAGCGCGAGGGAGGATATGAACACTGAAGCTTTCTTT.

The chain recombines TRBV4-1 with TRBJ1-5; no clear D. In germline, CDR1 is MGHRA, CDR2 YSYEKL. The CDR3 is made up of 14 amino acids. Trimming took 1 base from V and 0 from J, leaving 4 bases between them. This CDR3 is CASSQVGSNQPQHF. CDR3 bases: TGCGCCAGCAGCCAAGTCGGTAGCAATCAGCCCCAGCATTTT.

This clone appeared a few times. The CDR3 DNA is TGTGCCAGCAGCCCTAGATCCGCAACTGGCGGGGAGACCCAGTACTTC. Protein product: CASSPRSATGGETQYF. This chain joins TRBV27 and TRBJ2-5; TRBD2 is a possible D gene (5 bases). Germline CDR1 and CDR2: MNHEY and SMNVEV (reference sequence). Trimming took off 6 bases at V and 5 bases at J, with 22 bases between the two ends. The CDR3 has 16 amino acids.

The V gene is TRBV7-6, the J gene TRBJ2-3, with TRBD2 matching 14 bases. V gave up 4 bases and J gave up 4 bases; unmatched junction bases: 7. The length of the CDR3 is 17 residues. Germline V gene sequence: CDR1 SGHVS, CDR2 FNYEAQ. The CDR3 coding sequence is TGTGCCAGCAGCTCAATCCGACTAGCGGGGGGGGCAGATACGCAGTATTTT. As protein: CASSSIRLAGGADTQYF.

The V gene is TRBV11-2, the J gene TRBJ1-2; 8 bases map to TRBD1. The CDR3 loop spans 15 amino acids. Losses at the gene ends were 5 bases for V and 2 bases for J; bases not matched to a gene: 7. Germline V gene sequence: CDR1 SGHAT, CDR2 FQNNGV. The CDR3 sequence: CASSQDRVGNYGYTF. Written as DNA, the CDR3 is TGTGCCAGCAGCCAGGACAGGGTGGGCAACTATGGCTACACCTTC.

The V and J genes are TRBV15 and TRBJ2-1, with 10 positions matching TRBD2. The CDR3 spans 17 residues. V lost 3 bases and J lost 12; bases outside the gene matches: 17. Germline V CDR1 and CDR2: LNHNV, YYDKDF (reference sequence). The CDR3 nucleotides are TGTGCCACCAGCAGCCCTAGCGGGAGAAGACCTATACACGGGCAGTTCTTC. Residues: CATSSPSGRRPIHGQFF.

This clone turned up a few times. The V call is TRBV28, the J call TRBJ1-4; 7 nucleotides agree with TRBD1. The CDR3 runs to 12 residues. V lost 8 bases and J lost 5; bases outside the gene matches: 2. Germline CDR1 and CDR2: MDHEN and SYDVKM. CDR3 in DNA: TGTGCCAGCCTGACAGGGAATGAAAAACTGTTTTTT. Translating gives CASLTGNEKLFF. The full variable domain, with the rest looked up from reference TRBV28 and TRBJ1-4, is DVKVTQSSRYLVKRTGEKVFLECVQDMDHENMFWYRQDPGLGLRLIYFSYDVKMKEKGDIPEGYSVSREKKERFSLILESASTNQTSMYLCASLTGNEKLFFGSGTQLSVL.

This clone has a handful of counts. The V and J genes are TRBV18 and TRBJ1-5; a possible D gene is TRBD1 (5 bases). Germline V CDR1 and CDR2: KGHSH, LQKENI. V was cut by 4 bases and J by 11 bases, with 18 bases left in between. This CDR3 has 14 residues. The CDR3 region has the DNA TGTGCCAGCTCACGAGACAGTGGGCCCTCAGCCCAGCATTTT. It yields the protein CASSRDSGPSAQHF.

The chain uses TRBV9 and TRBJ2-1, with TRBD2 matching over 11 bases. The V gene end was trimmed by 0 bases and the J gene end by 3 bases; junction bases not matched to a gene: 5. The CDR3 runs to 17 residues. Germline V gene data show CDR1 as SGDLS and CDR2 as YYNGEE. The CDR3 DNA follows: TGTGCCAGCAGCGTAGGGTCTAGCGGGGGGAACTACAATGAGCAGTTCTTC. Translating gives CASSVGSSGGNYNEQFF.

This chain links TRBV18 with TRBJ2-1, with 15 bases fitting TRBD2. The trim removed 4 bases at V and 7 bases at J, leaving 2 bases unmatched. The germline V gene encodes CDR1 KGHSH and CDR2 LQKENI. The CDR3 extends over 15 amino acids. The CDR3 DNA is TGTGCCAGCTCACACGGGACTAGCGGGAGGAATGAGCAGTTCTTC. Amino acids: CASSHGTSGRNEQFF.

This sequence joins TRBV10-1 and TRBJ1-1; TRBD1 matches at 9 bases. The length of the CDR3 is 13 residues. Trimming at V came to 6 bases and at J to 5 bases, leaving 4 bases not matched to a gene. Looked up from germline, CDR1 is WNHNN and CDR2 is SYGVQD (reference sequence). This CDR3 is CASRKDRGTEAFF. DNA of the CDR3: TGCGCCAGCAGGAAAGACAGGGGGACTGAAGCTTTCTTT.

The chain links TRBV4-2 to TRBJ1-1, with 9 nucleotides matching TRBD1. Germline CDR1 LGHNA, CDR2 YNFKEQ. The ends lost 3 bases at V and 4 bases at J; junction bases unmatched: 6. The CDR3 consists of 15 residues. The CDR3 region is CASSQGTGRATEAFF. Here the CDR3 DNA reads TGTGCCAGCAGCCAGGGGACAGGGCGAGCCACTGAAGCTTTCTTT.

The chain links TRBV6-2 or TRBV6-3 to TRBJ2-1; 7 nucleotides align to TRBD1. CDR1 is MNHEY and CDR2 is SVGEGT in the germline V gene. The length of the CDR3 is 14 residues. The J segment lost 9 bases and the V segment lost 3 bases, leaving 8 bases of the junction unmatched. As DNA, the CDR3 is TGTGCCAGCAGTTATTTCACAGGGGTCGGTGAGCAGTTCTTC. Its translation is CASSYFTGVGEQFF.

The CDR3 DNA reads as TGTGCCAGCAGCCCCAAGACTAGCGGGTTCACAGATACGCAGTATTTT. Protein sequence: CASSPKTSGFTDTQYF. The chain carries TRBV3-1 (or the pseudogene TRBV3-2) and TRBJ2-3; TRBD2 matches at 10 bases. V dropped 4 bases and J dropped 2; count of bases not matched to a gene: 6. Germline CDR1 reads LGHDT; CDR2 reads YNNKEL (reference sequence). The CDR3 totals 16 residues.

The chain has TRBV7-3 and TRBJ1-2; tentatively, D is TRBD1 (5 bases). CDR3 length: 16 residues. Germline CDR1 and CDR2: SGHTA and FQGTGA. V was clipped by 0 bases and J by 3 bases, with 14 bases between them. The CDR3 region is CASSLTGVSGDYGYTF. The CDR3 DNA follows: TGTGCCAGCAGCTTAACGGGTGTGTCGGGGGACTATGGCTACACCTTC.

V usage is TRBV10-3 and J usage is TRBJ1-1; perhaps TRBD1 as D (6 bases). This CDR3 contains 13 residues. Germline lookup yields CDR1 ENHRY and CDR2 SYGVKD. V was shortened by 10 bases and J by 0 bases, with 12 bases between the two germline ends. CDR3 protein: CATQTGLNTEAFF. As DNA, the CDR3 is TGTGCCACTCAGACAGGCCTGAACACTGAAGCTTTCTTT.

The chain employs TRBV10-3 and TRBJ2-2; 8 positions agree with TRBD2. The CDR3 is 17 amino acids. Unmatched junction bases numbered 6, after V lost 0 bases and J lost 3 bases. Germline V gene data show CDR1 as ENHRY and CDR2 as SYGVKD. CDR3 DNA: TGTGCCATCAGTGAGTCGACGAGCGGGGGCCACACCGGGGAGCTGTTTTTT. Its protein product is CAISESTSGGHTGELFF.

This clone was counted at least ten times. The chain couples TRBV11-3 to TRBJ2-2, with 8 nucleotides matching TRBD1. Per germline, CDR1 SGHNT and CDR2 YENEEA. The CDR3 contains 17 residues. Trimming cost V 1 base and J 1 base; bases outside gene matches: 5. The CDR3 loop is CASSLVHGTGNTGELFF. The CDR3 DNA sequence: TGTGCCAGCAGCTTAGTTCACGGGACAGGGAACACCGGGGAGCTGTTTTTT.

The chain uses TRBV4-1 and TRBJ2-3; D possibly corresponds to TRBD2 (7 bases). The CDR3 loop spans 16 amino acids. CDR1 MGHRA and CDR2 YSYEKL come from the germline V gene. V dropped 0 bases and J dropped 4 bases, with 14 bases sitting between them. The CDR3 DNA is TGCGCCAGCAGCCAAGATGAGATAGGGGGGGCAGATACGCAGTATTTT. Translation: CASSQDEIGGADTQYF.

The chain is built from TRBV18 and TRBJ2-1; 10 positions match TRBD2. The CDR3 has 15 amino acids. V shed 1 base, J shed 5 bases, and the junction held 2 bases outside the gene matches. Germline values: CDR1 KGHSH, CDR2 LQKENI. The CDR3 loop reads CASSPRLAGDNEQFF. The DNA of the CDR3 is TGTGCCAGCTCACCACGTCTAGCGGGAGACAATGAGCAGTTCTTC. Full variable domain (rest looked up from reference TRBV18 and TRBJ2-1): NAGVMQNPRHLVRRRGQEARLRCSPMKGHSHVYWYRQLPEEGLKFMVYLQKENIIDESGMPKERFSAEFPKEGPSILRIQQVVRGDSAAYFCASSPRLAGDNEQFFGPGTRLTVL.

The chain carries TRBV5-6 and TRBJ2-3, with TRBD1 as a possible D gene (6 bases). The CDR3 is made up of 12 amino acids. Germline-derived CDR1 and CDR2 are SGHDT and YYEEEE. V lost 2 bases and J lost 10, with 11 bases in between. The CDR3 DNA reads TGTGCCAGCAGCTTTCAGGGGTGGGCGCAGTATTTT. Protein sequence: CASSFQGWAQYF.

The V call is TRBV27, the J call TRBJ1-2; 7 positions match TRBD1. The CDR3 length is 14 residues. Trimming cost V 7 bases and J 2 bases; bases outside gene matches: 7. Germline V gene sequence: CDR1 MNHEY, CDR2 SMNVEV (reference sequence). CDR3 residues: CASKRDSRNYGYTF. The CDR3 DNA reads TGTGCCAGCAAGAGGGACAGCCGAAACTATGGCTACACCTTC.

The chain is built from TRBV23-1 and TRBJ1-6; TRBD1 matches 9 bases. TRBV23-1 is flagged as an ORF with uncertain function. There are 16 residues in the CDR3. With V trimmed by 0 bases and J by 10 bases, 7 bases remained unmatched. The CDR3 protein is CASSQSGTGIVSPLHF. The CDR3 DNA reads TGCGCCAGCAGTCAATCGGGGACAGGGATTGTCTCACCCCTCCACTTT.

This chain connects TRBV5-1 to TRBJ2-5; 8 nucleotides agree with TRBD1. The V gene end was trimmed by 4 bases and the J gene end by 0 bases; junction bases not matched to a gene: 8. Germline CDR1 is SGHRS and CDR2 is YFSETQ. This CDR3 comprises 16 residues. The CDR3 spells CASSEGAGGDQETQYF. CDR3 bases: TGCGCCAGCAGCGAGGGGGCAGGGGGCGACCAAGAGACCCAGTACTTC.

This clone turned up a few times. The chain links TRBV6-5 to TRBJ2-3; 12 bases line up with TRBD2. The J segment lost 2 bases and the V segment lost 6 bases, leaving 3 bases of the junction unmatched. There are 15 residues in the CDR3. Per germline, CDR1 MNHEY and CDR2 SVGAGI. CDR3 sequence reads: CASRGLAGFTDTQYF. CDR3 DNA: TGTGCCAGCAGGGGACTAGCGGGTTTCACAGATACGCAGTATTTT.